This T cell receptor beta chain was captured in a study of cytomegalovirus exposure and HLA in healthy donors. Notes on the study in general: About 150 TCR beta chains were listed as cytomegalovirus-associated. It was confirmed in vitro that a few of the CMV-associated chains were specific for CMV antigens.

The repertoire was sequenced with immunoSEQ multiplex PCR; TCRdb's copy has only in-frame clones and lacks some. The sample lists fewer than 100,000 clones; approximately 90% were seen once. The donors belonged to the approximately 120-subject validation cohort, separate from the approximately 700-subject first cohort. Remarks on this clone: Its antigen is unknown.

This receptor was taken from a man between 25 and 39 years old in good health and CMV-seronegative. Source material: PBMCs.

This CDR3 reads CASSFGTINTGELFF. In DNA, the CDR3 is TGTGCCAGCAGTTTCGGGACAATAAACACCGGGGAGCTGTTTTTT. The chain is built from TRBV6-5 and TRBJ2-2, with D maybe TRBD1 (6 bases). This CDR3 has 15 amino acids. V was cut by 4 bases and J by 2 bases, with 11 bases left in between. CDR1 is MNHEY, CDR2 SVGAGI, per germline.